This TCR beta chain was sequenced for a study of cytomegalovirus exposure and HLA in healthy donors. General observations from the study: Within a later analysis, the majority of CMV-associated TCR beta chains appeared HLA-restricted. Earlier analysis yielded a pattern in which most TCR beta V segments were productive about 90% or about 30% of the time. Later analysis found that TCR beta chains associated with HLA were more clonally expanded than other, equally common chains. Indistinguishable V segments, including TRBV6-2 and TRBV6-3, were excluded.

V was clipped by 0 bases and J by 0 bases; unmatched bases: 6. The CDR3 has 18 residues. CDR1 is SGHRS and CDR2 is YFSETQ in the germline V gene. Details on this clone: The antigen remains unidentified.

PCR amplification relied on 60 Vbeta primers (plus 13 Jbeta primers). The protocol was immunoSEQ multiplex PCR, while the TCRdb copy is restricted to in-frame clones and leaves out a portion. The sample holds approximately 260,000 clones, 70% to 90% seen once. What was sequenced was PBMCs. The chain links TRBV5-1 to TRBJ2-3; 11 nucleotides match TRBD2. This TCR derives from a woman in her 40s in good health and CMV-seropositive. The chain's CDR3 is CASSLEGLAASSTDTQYF. The CDR3 DNA follows: TGCGCCAGCAGCTTGGAGGGACTAGCGGCCTCTAGCACAGATACGCAGTATTTT.